Described below is a single TCR beta chain sequence and its context. Antigen specificity is unknown. This CDR3 comprises 15 residues. V dropped 0 bases and J dropped 2 bases, with 9 bases sitting between them. The germline gives CDR1 MNHNS, CDR2 SASEGT. The data were produced by immunoSEQ multiplex PCR, yet TCRdb's version contains in-frame clones alone and is incomplete. The sample contains approximately 81,000 clones, 84% of which appear only once. This specimen belongs to a study of identifying expanded T cells in peripheral blood. Study results and limitations: Technical replicates showed about 1.1 changed clones; roughly two weeks roughly 16; four weeks 19. Approximately two-week clone count variance significantly increased as total template count grew.

No infections or other immune events were documented during collection. The sequence derives from a person aged 18 to 75 in good health. The V call is TRBV6-1, the J call TRBJ2-3; D not resolved. The sample comprised blood. In DNA, the CDR3 is TGTGCCAGCAGTGAAGCGACTTCTTTCACAGATACGCAGTATTTT. Translating gives CASSEATSFTDTQYF.